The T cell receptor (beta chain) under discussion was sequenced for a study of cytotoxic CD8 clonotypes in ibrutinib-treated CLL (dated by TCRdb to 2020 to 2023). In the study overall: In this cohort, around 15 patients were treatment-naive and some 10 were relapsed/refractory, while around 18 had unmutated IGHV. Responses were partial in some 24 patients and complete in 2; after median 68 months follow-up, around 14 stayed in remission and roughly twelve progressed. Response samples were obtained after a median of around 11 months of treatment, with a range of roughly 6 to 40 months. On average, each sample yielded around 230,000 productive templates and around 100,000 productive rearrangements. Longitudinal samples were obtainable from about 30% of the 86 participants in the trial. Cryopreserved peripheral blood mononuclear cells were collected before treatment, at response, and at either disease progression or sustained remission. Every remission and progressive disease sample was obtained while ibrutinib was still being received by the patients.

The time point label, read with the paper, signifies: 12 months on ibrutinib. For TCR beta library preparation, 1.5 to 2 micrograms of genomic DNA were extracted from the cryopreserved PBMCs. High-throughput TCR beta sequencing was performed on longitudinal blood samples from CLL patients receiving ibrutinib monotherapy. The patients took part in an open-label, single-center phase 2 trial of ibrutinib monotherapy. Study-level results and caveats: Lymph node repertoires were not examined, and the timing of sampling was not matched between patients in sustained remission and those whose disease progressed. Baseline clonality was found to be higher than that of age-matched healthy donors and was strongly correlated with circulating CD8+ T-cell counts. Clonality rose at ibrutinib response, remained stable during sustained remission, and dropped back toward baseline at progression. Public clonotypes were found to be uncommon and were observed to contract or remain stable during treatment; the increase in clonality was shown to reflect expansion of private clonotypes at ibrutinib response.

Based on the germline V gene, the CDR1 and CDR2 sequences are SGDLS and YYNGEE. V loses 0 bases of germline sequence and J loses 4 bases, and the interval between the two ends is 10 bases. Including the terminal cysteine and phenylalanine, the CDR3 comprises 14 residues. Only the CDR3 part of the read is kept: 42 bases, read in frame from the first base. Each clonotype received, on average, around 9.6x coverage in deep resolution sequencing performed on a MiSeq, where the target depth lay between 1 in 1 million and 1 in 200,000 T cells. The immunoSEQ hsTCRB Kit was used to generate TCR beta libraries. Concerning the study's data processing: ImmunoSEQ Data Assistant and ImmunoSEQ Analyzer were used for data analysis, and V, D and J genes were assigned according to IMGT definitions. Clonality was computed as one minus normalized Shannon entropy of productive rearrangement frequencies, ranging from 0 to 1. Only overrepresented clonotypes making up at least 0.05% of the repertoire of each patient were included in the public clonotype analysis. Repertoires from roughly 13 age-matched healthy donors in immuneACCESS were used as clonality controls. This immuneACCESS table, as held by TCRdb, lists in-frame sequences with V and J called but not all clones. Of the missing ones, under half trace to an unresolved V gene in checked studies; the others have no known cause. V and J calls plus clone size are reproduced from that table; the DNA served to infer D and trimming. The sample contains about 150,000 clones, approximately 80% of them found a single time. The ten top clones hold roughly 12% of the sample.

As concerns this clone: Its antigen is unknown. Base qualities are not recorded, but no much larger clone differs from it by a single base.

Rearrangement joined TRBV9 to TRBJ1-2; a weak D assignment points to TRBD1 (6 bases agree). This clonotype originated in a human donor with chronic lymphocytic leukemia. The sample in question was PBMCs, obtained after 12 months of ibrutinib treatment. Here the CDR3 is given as CASSVGQGSYGYTF. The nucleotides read TGTGCCAGCAGCGTAGGGCAGGGGTCCTATGGCTACACCTTC.